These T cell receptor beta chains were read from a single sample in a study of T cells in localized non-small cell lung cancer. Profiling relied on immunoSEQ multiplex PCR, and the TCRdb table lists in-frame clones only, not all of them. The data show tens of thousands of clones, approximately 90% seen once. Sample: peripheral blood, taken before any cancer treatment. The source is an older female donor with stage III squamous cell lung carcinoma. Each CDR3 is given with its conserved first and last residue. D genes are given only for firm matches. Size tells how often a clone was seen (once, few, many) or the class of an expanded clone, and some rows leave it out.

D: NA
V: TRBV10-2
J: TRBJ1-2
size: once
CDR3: CASSEPGAGYGYTF
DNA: TGCGCCAGCAGTGAACCGGGAGCTGGCTATGGCTACACCTTC

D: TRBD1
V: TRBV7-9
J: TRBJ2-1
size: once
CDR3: CASSLGTGRYNEQFF
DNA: TGTGCCAGCAGCCTAGGGACAGGTCGGTACAATGAGCAGTTCTTC

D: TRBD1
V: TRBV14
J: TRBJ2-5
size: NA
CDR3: CASRGQGARETQYF
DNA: TGTGCCAGCAGGGGACAGGGGGCGCGGGAGACCCAGTACTTC

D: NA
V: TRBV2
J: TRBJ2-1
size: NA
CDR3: CASSADSFGEQFF
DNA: TGTGCCAGCAGTGCGGACAGTTTCGGTGAGCAGTTCTTC

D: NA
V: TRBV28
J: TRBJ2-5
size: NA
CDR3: CASSLRRGTKETQYF
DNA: TGTGCCAGCAGTTTAAGACGGGGGACAAAAGAGACCCAGTACTTC

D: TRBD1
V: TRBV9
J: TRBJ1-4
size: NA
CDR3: CASSPQGTGDEKLFF
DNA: TGTGCCAGCAGCCCCCAAGGGACAGGGGATGAAAAACTGTTTTTT

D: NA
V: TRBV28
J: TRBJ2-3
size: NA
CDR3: CASQFSDTQYF
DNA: TGTGCCAGCCAATTCTCAGATACGCAGTATTTT

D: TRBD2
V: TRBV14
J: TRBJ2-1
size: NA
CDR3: CASSQFRTSGRGNEQFF
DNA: TGTGCCAGCAGCCAATTCCGGACTAGCGGGAGGGGAAATGAGCAGTTCTTC

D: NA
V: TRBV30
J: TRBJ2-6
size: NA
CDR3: CAWSVFTPGRPVRANVLTF
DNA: TGTGCCTGGAGTGTTTTCACACCAGGACGGCCTGTGCGGGCCAACGTCCTGACTTTC

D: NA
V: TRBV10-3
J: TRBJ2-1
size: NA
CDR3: CAISESGSGNEQFF
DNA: TGTGCCATCAGTGAAAGTGGGAGTGGCAATGAGCAGTTCTTC

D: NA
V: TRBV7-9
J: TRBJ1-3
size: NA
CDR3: CASSRDDSATIYF
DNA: TGTGCCAGCAGCCGGGATGACAGTGCCACCATATATTTT

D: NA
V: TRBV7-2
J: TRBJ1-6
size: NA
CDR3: CASSLAFSSYNSPLHF
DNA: TGTGCCAGCAGCTTAGCTTTCAGCTCCTATAATTCACCCCTCCACTTT

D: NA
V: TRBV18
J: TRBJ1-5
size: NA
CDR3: CASSAVGDSNQPQHF
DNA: TGTGCCAGCTCAGCGGTTGGGGATAGCAATCAGCCCCAGCATTTT

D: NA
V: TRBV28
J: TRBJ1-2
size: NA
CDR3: CASSLWAGHYGYTF
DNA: TGTGCCAGCAGTTTATGGGCCGGCCACTATGGCTACACCTTC

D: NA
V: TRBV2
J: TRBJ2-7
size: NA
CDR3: CASRVGRSSYEQYF
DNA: TGTGCCAGCAGGGTTGGACGCAGCTCCTACGAGCAGTACTTC

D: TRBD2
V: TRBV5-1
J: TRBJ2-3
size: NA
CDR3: CASSSTSSDTQYF
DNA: TGCGCCAGCAGCTCGACTAGCTCAGATACGCAGTATTTT

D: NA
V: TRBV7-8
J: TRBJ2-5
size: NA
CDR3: CASSPNSGAAETQYF
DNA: TGTGCCAGCAGCCCCAATTCCGGGGCCGCCGAGACCCAGTACTTC

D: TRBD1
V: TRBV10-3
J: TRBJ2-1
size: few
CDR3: CAISGGYGQGNNEQFF
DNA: TGTGCCATCAGTGGGGGGTACGGACAGGGCAACAATGAGCAGTTCTTC